This entry features one T cell receptor beta chain sequence. Its antigen remains unidentified. This entry is derived from a study of vaccination and CD4 T cells after COVID-19. The Oncomine TCR Beta short-read assay sequenced DNA from cultured CD4+ T cells. TCRdb itself ran the PCR reads through MiXCR, one entry per CDR3 protein. The sample includes around 19,000 distinct CDR3 sequences, 65% to 70% of them seen just once. Treatment noted: roughly 10-day PBMC culture with coronavirus spike peptide pools or control peptides (ViraFEST assay). What was sequenced was CD4+ T cells from blood, cultured in vitro. The clonotype comes from a human donor who had recovered from COVID-19.

The CDR3 coding sequence is TGTGCCACCAGCAGCAGGGTTAGCAATCAGCCCCAGCATTTT. Translation gives CATSSRVSNQPQHF. This sequence joins TRBV15 and TRBJ1-5; D is possibly TRBD1 (5 bases). V gave up 3 bases and J gave up 0 bases, with 6 bases separating them. The CDR3 is 14 residues long. The germline V gene has CDR1 LNHNV and CDR2 YYDKDF (reference sequence).